Included here is one TCR beta chain sequence, with context. Its antigen is not known. The CDR3 totals 13 residues. The germline V gene encodes CDR1 PRHDT and CDR2 FYEKMQ (reference sequence). V shed 7 bases and J shed 0 bases, with 7 bases lying between them. This sample is drawn from a study of Ad26.COV2.S vaccination and SARS-CoV-2 variants. The wider study: A COV1001 Ad26.COV2.S trial-arm participant provided the sample. Once, or twice with 56 days between doses, Ad26.COV2.S was given intramuscularly. The study, taken as a whole, reports: Total T cell responses were possibly underestimated by TCR breadth and depth analyses.

Treatment defined: approximately 18 received Ad26.COV2.S at low or high dose, single or two shots; several received placebo; per-sample allocation not given. Day 63 following the first vaccine or placebo injection was when the samples were taken. An Ad26 vector was used to express Wuhan-strain SARS-CoV-2 spike as the vaccine. Repertoires were generated with immunoSEQ multiplex PCR, while TCRdb's copy carries only in-frame clones and drops some. Here the sample spans about 350,000 clones, around 88% being singletons. The chain combines TRBV13 with TRBJ2-4; D unclear. The starting material was peripheral blood, obtained in a trial of Ad26.COV2.S vaccine versus placebo. This TCR derives from a person aged 18-65 years who received the Ad26.COV2.S COVID-19 vaccine or a placebo. CDR3 nucleotides: TGTGCCAGCAAAGAGCGAGCCAAAAACATTCAGTACTTC. Its translation is CASKERAKNIQYF.